What follows describes a single T cell receptor (beta chain). PCR amplification relied on 60 Vbeta primers (plus 13 Jbeta primers). Libraries were prepared by immunoSEQ multiplex PCR; TCRdb keeps only in-frame clonotypes and omits some of them. The sample consists of 130,000 or so clones, roughly 85% of them appearing once. This specimen belongs to a study of cytomegalovirus exposure and HLA in healthy donors. Trimming pared 5 bases from V and 5 bases from J, leaving 15 bases between. This CDR3 is 15 amino acids long. Germline V gives CDR1 SGHNT, CDR2 YENEEA. The chain combines TRBV11-3 with TRBJ2-2, with D possibly matching TRBD1 (5 bases). Sample: PBMCs. This clonotype was obtained from a man aged 35-49 years in good health and CMV-seronegative. Written as DNA, the CDR3 is TGTGCCAGCAGCCCCAGACAGTCGGTTACCGGGGAGCTGTTTTTT. This gives the protein CASSPRQSVTGELFF.